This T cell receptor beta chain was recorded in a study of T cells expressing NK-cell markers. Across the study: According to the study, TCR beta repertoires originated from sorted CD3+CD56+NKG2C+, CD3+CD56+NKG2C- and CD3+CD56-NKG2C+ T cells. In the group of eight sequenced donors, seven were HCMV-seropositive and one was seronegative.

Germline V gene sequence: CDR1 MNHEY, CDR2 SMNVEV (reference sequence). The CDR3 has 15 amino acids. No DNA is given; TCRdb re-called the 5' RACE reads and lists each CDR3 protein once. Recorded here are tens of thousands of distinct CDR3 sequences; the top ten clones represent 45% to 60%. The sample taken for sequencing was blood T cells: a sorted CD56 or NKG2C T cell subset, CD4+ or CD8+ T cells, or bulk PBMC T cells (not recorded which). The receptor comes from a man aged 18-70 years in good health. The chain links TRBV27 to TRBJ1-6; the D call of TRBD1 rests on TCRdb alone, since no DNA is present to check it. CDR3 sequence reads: CASRNPVRGNSPLHF.